This T cell receptor (beta chain) was recovered during a study of blood T cells in healthy people across ages. Study overall: Roughly one uniquely barcoded beta molecule per two T cells was captured. Study observations and caveats: A roughly linear fall in TCR beta diversity per million T cells was seen with increasing age. It was held that diversity estimates obtained from one million T cells represented underestimates.

Germline V gene lookup returns CDR1 LGHNA and CDR2 YSLEER. This CDR3 comprises 15 residues. Trimming removed 0 bases from V and 2 bases from J, with 10 bases in between. It was with a sample-barcoded 5' primer and a J-beta primer mix that a second PCR of roughly 7 to 12 cycles was run. Via MiXCR, TCRdb re-called the 5' RACE reads, giving one row per CDR3 protein. Of approximately 900,000 distinct CDR3 sequences in the sample, 48% were seen once. This clonotype occurred a few times. Its antigen is unknown. The J gene is TRBJ1-2, the V gene TRBV4-3; D not certain. The sample consisted of blood. This clonotype originated in a man aged 30 to 39 in good health. CDR3 sequence (DNA): TGCGCCAGCAGCCAAGAGGAGGGTCCCAACTATGGCTACACCTTC. As protein: CASSQEEGPNYGYTF.